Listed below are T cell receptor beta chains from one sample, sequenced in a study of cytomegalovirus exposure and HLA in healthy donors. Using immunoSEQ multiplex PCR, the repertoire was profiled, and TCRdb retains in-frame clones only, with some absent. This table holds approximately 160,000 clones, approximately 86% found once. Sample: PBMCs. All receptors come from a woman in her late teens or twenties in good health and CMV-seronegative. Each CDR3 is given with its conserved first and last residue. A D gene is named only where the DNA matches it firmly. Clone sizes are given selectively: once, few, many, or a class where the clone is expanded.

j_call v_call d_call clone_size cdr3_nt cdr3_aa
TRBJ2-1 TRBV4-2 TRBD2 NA TGTGCCAGCAGCCCCCTCGCGGGAGGCTACAATGAGCAGTTCTTC CASSPLAGGYNEQFF
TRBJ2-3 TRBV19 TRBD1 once TGTGCCAGTAGTACCGGGACAGGGGTATCGGAGGATACGCAGTATTTT CASSTGTGVSEDTQYF
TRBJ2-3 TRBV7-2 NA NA TGTGCCAGCAGCCGCGGACAGCCCTTCACAGATACGCAGTATTTT CASSRGQPFTDTQYF
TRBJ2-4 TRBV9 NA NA TGTGCCAGCAGCAGTGGGCCCTCCCTTGATCAGTACTTC CASSSGPSLDQYF
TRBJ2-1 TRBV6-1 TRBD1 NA TGTGCCAGCCCCGGGACAGGGGGACGCGGTGAGCAGTTCTTC CASPGTGGRGEQFF
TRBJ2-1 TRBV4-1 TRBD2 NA TGCGCCAGTAGCCCACCTAGCGGGAGGACTGAGCAGTTCTTC CASSPPSGRTEQFF
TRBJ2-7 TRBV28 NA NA TGTGCCAGCAGTTGGACAGCTAACTACGAGCAGTACTTC CASSWTANYEQYF
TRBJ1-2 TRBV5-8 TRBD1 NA TGTGCCAGCAGCTCCACCGGGACAGGGCATGGCTACACCTTC CASSSTGTGHGYTF
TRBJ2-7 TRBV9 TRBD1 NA TGTGCCAGCAGCGAATCAGTCCAGGGGGTTACCTACGAGCAGTACTTC CASSESVQGVTYEQYF
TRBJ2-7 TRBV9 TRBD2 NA TGTGCCAGCAGCGTTTCGGTGACTAGCGGGAGTTACGAGCAGTACTTC CASSVSVTSGSYEQYF
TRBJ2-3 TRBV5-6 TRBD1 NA TGTGCCAGCAGCTTCGGGACAGGGAGAGATACGCAGTATTTT CASSFGTGRDTQYF
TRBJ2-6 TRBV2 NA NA TGTGCCAGCCTGCGCCCTTCTGGGGCCAACGTCCTGACTTTC CASLRPSGANVLTF
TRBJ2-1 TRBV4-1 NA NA TGCGCCAGCAGCCAAGCACAGAGCTCCTACAATGAGCAGTTCTTC CASSQAQSSYNEQFF
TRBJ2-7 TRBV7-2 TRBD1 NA TGTGCCAGCAGCTTCCCCCCGATGGGACAGGGGAGCAACGAGCAGTACTTC CASSFPPMGQGSNEQYF
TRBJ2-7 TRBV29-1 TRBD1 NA TGCAGCGCCCATGGACAGGGGAACTACGAGCAGTACTTC CSAHGQGNYEQYF
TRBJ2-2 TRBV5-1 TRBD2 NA TGCGCCAGCAGCCCCGGCCGACTAGCGGGATGGAACACCGGGGAGCTGTTTTTT CASSPGRLAGWNTGELFF
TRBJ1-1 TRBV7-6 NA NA TGTGCCAGCAGCTACGGGGTTAACACTGAAGCTTTCTTT CASSYGVNTEAFF
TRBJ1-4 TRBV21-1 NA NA TGTGCCAGCAGCTTCCTCCCAGGCCGGGACAGGGGCGAAAAACTGTTTTTT CASSFLPGRDRGEKLFF
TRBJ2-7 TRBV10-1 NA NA TGCGCCAGCAGTGACGGACTTTCCTACGAGCAGTACTTC CASSDGLSYEQYF
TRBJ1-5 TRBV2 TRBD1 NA TGTGCCAGCAGATCGACAGGGGGCGAGTTCCAGCCCCAGCATTTT CASRSTGGEFQPQHF
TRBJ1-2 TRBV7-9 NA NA TGTGCCAGCAGCCCTGGACAGCTTATCATTAACTATGGCTACACCTTC CASSPGQLIINYGYTF
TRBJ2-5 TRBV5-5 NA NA TGTGCCAGCAGCTTCGTCGCAGGGAAAAGGGAAGAGACCCAGTACTTC CASSFVAGKREETQYF
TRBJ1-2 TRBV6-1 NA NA TGTGCCAGCAAGCCCCCAGGGTTGGGAGGCTACACCTTC CASKPPGLGGYTF
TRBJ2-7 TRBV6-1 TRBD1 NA TGTGCCAGCTTCTCCCCCGGGACAGGGGGCGACGAGCAGTACTTC CASFSPGTGGDEQYF
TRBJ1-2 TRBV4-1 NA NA TGCGCCAGCAGCCAAGAACAGCTGAGCTATGGCTACACCTTC CASSQEQLSYGYTF
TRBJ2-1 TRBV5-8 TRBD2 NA TGTGCCAGCAGCCCAAGAAGCGGGGGGGCCAGGGATGAGCAGTTCTTC CASSPRSGGARDEQFF
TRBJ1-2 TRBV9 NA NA TGTGCCAGCAGCGCAGACAGTGGCTACACCTTC CASSADSGYTF
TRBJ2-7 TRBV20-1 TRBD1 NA TGCAGTGCTCAACAGGGGAACGAGCAGTACTTC CSAQQGNEQYF
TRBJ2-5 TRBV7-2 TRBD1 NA TGTGCCAGCAGCTCGAGGACAGGGGGCCAAGAGACCCAGTACTTC CASSSRTGGQETQYF
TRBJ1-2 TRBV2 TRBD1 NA TGTGCCAGCAGTCAGACAGGGAATGGCTACACCTTC CASSQTGNGYTF
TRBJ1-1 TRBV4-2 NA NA TGTGCCAGCAGCCAAGAGACCGGGGGGGACACTGAAGCTTTCTTT CASSQETGGDTEAFF
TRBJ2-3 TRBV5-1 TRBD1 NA TGCGCCAGCAGCTTACCACCGGGACAGGCCCGAGATACGCAGTATTTT CASSLPPGQARDTQYF
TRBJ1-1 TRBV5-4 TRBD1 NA TGTGCCAGCAGCCCGGGGATTCGGGCAGGGGGCGATGCTTTCTTT CASSPGIRAGGDAFF
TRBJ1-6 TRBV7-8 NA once TGTGCCAGCAGCTTACTACGGTGGCAGGGTAATTCACCCCTCCACTTT CASSLLRWQGNSPLHF
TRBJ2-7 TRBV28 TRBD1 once TGTGCCAGCAGTTCCCGACTTGACAGGGACCTCTACGAGCAGTACTTC CASSSRLDRDLYEQYF
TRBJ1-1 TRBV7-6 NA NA TGTGCCAGCAGCTCCTTTCGGGGGGCGGGAGAAGCTTTCTTT CASSSFRGAGEAFF
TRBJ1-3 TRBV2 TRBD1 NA TGTGCCAGCAGGGAGACAGGGGGCAACTCTGGAAACACCATATATTTT CASRETGGNSGNTIYF
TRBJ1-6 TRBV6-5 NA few TGTGCCAGCAGTACCAGCTCCTATAATTCACCCCTCCACTTT CASSTSSYNSPLHF
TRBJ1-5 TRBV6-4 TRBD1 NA TGTGCCAGCAGTGACGGGACAGGGGGCAATCAGCCCCAGCATTTT CASSDGTGGNQPQHF